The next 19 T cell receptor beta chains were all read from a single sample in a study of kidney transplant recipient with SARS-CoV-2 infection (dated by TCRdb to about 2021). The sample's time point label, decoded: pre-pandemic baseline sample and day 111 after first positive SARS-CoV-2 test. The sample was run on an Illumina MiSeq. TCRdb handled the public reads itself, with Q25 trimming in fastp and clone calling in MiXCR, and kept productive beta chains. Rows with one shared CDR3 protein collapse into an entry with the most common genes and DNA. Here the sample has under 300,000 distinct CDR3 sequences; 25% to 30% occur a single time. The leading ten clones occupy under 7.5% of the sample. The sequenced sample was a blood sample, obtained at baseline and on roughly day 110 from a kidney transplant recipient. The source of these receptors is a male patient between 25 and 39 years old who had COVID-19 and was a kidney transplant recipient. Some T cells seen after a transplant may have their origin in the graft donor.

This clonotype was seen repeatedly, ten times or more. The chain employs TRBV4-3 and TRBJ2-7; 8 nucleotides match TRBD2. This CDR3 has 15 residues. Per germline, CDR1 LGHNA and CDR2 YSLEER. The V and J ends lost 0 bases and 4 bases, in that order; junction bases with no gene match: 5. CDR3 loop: CASSQDRTSGYEQYF. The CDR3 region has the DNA TGCGCCAGCAGCCAAGATCGAACTAGCGGTTACGAGCAGTACTTC.

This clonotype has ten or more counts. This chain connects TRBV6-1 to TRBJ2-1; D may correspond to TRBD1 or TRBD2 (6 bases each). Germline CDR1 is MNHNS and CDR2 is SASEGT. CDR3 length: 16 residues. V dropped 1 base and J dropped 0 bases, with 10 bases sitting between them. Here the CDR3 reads CASSEEGGSSYNEQFF. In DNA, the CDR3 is TGTGCCAGCAGTGAAGAGGGGGGCAGCTCCTACAATGAGCAGTTCTTC.

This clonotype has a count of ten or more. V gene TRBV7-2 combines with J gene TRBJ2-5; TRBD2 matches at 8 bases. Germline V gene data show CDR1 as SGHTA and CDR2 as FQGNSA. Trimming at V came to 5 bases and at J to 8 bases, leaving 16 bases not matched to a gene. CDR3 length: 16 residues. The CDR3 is CASSPDVERGRETQYF. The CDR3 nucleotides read TGTGCCAGCAGCCCAGACGTGGAGCGGGGGAGAGAAACCCAGTACTTC.

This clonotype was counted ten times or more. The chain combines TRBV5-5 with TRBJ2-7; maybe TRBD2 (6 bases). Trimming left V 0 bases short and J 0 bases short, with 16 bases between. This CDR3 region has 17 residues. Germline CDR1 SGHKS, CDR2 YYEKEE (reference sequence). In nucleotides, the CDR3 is TGTGCCAGCAGCTTGGCCCTTAGCGGAGCCCTCTCCTACGAGCAGTACTTC. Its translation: CASSLALSGALSYEQYF.

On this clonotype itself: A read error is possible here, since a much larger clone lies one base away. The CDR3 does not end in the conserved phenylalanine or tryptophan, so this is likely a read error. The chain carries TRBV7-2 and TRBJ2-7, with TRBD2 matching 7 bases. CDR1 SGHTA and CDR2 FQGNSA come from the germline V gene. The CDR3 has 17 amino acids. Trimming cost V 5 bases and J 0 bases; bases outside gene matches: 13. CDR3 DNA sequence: TGTGCCAGCAGCCTAAGACGGGGAGCGGGGACCTCCTACGAGCAGTACCTC. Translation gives CASSLRRGAGTSYEQYL.

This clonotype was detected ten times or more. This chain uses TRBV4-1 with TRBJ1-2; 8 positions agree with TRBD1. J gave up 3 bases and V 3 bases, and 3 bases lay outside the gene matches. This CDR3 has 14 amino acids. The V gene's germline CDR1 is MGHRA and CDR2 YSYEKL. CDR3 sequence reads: CASSQTTGDYGYTF. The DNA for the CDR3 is TGCGCCAGCAGCCAGACGACAGGGGACTATGGCTACACCTTC.

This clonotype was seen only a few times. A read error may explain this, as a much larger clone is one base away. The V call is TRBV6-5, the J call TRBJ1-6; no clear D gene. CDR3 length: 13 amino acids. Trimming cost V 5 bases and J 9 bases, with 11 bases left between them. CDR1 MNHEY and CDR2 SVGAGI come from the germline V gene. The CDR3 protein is CASSHYSGSPLHF. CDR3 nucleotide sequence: TGTGCCAGCAGTCACTACTCGGGTTCACCCCTCCACTTT.

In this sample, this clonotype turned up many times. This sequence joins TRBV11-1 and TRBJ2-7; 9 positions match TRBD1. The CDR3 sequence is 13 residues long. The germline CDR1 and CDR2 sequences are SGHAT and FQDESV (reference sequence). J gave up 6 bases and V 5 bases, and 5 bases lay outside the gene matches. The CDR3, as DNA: TGTGCCAGCAGCACAACAGGGGGCGGCGAGCAGTACTTC. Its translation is CASSTTGGGEQYF.

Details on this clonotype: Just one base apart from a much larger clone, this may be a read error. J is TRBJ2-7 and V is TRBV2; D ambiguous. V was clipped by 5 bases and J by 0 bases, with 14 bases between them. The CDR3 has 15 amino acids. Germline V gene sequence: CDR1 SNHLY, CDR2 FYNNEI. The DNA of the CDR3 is TGTGCCAGCAGTAAGATCCTTTTCAGCTCCTACGAGCAGTACTTC. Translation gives CASSKILFSSYEQYF.

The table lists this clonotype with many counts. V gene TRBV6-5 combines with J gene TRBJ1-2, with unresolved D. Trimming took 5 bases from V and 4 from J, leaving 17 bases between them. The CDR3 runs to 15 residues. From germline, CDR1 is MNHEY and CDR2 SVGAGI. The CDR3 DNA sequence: TGTGCCAGCAGTGCCGATGAGACCGGTATCTATGGCTACACCTTC. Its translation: CASSADETGIYGYTF.

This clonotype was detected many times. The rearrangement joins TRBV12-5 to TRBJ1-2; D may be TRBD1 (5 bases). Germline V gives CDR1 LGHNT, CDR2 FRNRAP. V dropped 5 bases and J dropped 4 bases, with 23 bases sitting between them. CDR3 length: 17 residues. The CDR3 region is CASGGKFLQGKTYGYTF. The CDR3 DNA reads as TGTGCTAGTGGTGGAAAGTTTTTGCAGGGAAAGACCTATGGCTACACCTTC.

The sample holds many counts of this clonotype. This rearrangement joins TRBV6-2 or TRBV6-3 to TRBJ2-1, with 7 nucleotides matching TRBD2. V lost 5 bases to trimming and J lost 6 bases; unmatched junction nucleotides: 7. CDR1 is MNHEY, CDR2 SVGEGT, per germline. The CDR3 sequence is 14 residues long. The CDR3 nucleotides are TGTGCCAGCAGTCACGGGCGGGAGAGCAATGAGCAGTTCTTC. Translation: CASSHGRESNEQFF.

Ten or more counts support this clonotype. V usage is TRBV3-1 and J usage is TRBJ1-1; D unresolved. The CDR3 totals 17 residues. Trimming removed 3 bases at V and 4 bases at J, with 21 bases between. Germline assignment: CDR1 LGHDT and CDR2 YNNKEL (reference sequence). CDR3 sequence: CASSQTLPISIRTEAFF. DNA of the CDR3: TGTGCCAGCAGCCAGACTCTTCCCATTTCAATTCGCACTGAAGCTTTCTTT.

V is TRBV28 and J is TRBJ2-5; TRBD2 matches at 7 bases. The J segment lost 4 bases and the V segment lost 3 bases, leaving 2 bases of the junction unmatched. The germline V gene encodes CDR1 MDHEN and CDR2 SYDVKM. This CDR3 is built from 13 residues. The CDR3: CASSLSSGETQYF. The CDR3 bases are TGTGCCAGCAGTTTGTCTAGCGGAGAGACCCAGTACTTC. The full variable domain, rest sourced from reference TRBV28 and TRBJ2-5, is DVKVTQSSRYLVKRTGEKVFLECVQDMDHENMFWYRQDPGLGLRLIYFSYDVKMKEKGDIPEGYSVSREKKERFSLILESASTNQTSMYLCASSLSSGETQYFGPGTRLLVL.

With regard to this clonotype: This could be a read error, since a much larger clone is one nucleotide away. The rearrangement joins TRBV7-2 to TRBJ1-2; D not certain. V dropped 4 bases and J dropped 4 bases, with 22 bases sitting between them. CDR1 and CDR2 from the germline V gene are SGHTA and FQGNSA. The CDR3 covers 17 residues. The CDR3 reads CASSSGVRDGKTYGYTF. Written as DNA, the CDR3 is TGTGCCAGCAGCTCCGGTGTCAGAGACGGAAAGACCTATGGCTACACCTTC.

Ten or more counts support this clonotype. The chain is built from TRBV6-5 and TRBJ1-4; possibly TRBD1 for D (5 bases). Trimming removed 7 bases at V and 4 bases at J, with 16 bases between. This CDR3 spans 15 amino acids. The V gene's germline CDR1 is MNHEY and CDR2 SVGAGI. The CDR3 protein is CASKINRSYNEKLFF. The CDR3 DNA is TGTGCCAGCAAAATAAACAGGAGTTATAATGAAAAACTGTTTTTT.

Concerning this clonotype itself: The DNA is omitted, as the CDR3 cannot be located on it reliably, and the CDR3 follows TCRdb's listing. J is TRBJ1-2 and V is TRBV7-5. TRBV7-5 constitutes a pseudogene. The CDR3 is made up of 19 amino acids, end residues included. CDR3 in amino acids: CISVPEQCIEVGKTYGYTF.

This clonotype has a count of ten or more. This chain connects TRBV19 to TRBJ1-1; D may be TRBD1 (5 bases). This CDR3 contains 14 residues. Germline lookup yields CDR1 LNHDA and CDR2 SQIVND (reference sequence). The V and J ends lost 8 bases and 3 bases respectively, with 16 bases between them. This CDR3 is CASSPMAGDTEAFF. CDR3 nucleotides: TGTGCCAGTTCCCCAATGGCGGGGGACACTGAAGCTTTCTTT.

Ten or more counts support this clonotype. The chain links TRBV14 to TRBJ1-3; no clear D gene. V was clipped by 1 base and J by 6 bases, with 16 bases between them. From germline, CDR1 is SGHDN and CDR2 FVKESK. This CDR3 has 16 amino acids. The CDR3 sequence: CASSQGGLGRENTIYF. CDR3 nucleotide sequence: TGTGCCAGCAGCCAAGGTGGACTCGGGAGGGAAAACACCATATATTTT.